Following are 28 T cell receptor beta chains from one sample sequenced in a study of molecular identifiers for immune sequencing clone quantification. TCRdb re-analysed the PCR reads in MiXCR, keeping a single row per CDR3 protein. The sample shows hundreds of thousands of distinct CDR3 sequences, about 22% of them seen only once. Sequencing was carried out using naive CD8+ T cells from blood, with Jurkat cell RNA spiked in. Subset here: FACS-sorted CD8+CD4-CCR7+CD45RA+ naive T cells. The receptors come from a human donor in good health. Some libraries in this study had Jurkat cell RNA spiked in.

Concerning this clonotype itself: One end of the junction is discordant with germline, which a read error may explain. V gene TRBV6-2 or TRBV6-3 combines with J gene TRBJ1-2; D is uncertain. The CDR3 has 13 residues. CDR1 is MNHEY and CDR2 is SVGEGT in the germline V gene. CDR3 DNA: TGTGCCAGCGGTTACGGTCTGATCTATGGCTACACCTTC. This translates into CASGYGLIYGYTF.

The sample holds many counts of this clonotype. CDR3 DNA sequence: TGTGCCAGCTGCCGGGCCTCCGCCTACAATGAGCAGTTCTTC. It encodes CASCRASAYNEQFF. This chain uses TRBV27 with TRBJ2-1; the D is unclear. The CDR3 extends over 14 amino acids. Germline CDR1 is MNHEY and CDR2 is SMNVEV (reference sequence). V was shortened by 8 bases and J by 2 bases, with 13 bases between the two germline ends.

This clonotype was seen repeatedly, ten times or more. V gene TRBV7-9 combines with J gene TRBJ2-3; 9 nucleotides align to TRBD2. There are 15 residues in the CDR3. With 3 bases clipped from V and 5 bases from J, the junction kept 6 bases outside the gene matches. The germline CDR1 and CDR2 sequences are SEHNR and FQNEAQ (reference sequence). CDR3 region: CASSFLAGRGDTQYF. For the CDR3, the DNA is TGTGCCAGCAGCTTTCTAGCGGGAAGGGGAGATACGCAGTATTTT.

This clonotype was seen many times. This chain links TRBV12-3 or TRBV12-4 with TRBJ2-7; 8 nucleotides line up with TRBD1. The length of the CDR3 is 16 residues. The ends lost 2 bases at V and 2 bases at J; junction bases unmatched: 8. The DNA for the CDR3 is TGTGCCAGCAGTTTAAGTCAGGACAGGGTCGCCTACGAGCAGTACTTC. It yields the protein CASSLSQDRVAYEQYF.

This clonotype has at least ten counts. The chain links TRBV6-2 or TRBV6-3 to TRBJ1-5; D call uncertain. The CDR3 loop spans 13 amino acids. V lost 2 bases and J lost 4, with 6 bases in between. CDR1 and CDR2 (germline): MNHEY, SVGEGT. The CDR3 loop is CASSYVGNQPQHF. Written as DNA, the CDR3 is TGTGCCAGCAGTTACGTGGGTAATCAGCCCCAGCATTTT.

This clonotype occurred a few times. CDR3 bases: TGCGCCAGCAGCCAAGAGGAGCAATACGAGCAGTACTTC. Protein sequence: CASSQEEQYEQYF. The chain joins TRBV4-3 to TRBJ2-7; D is undetermined. The germline gives CDR1 LGHNA, CDR2 YSLEER. The V gene lost 0 bases and the J gene lost 4 bases, with 7 bases spanning the gap. This CDR3 comprises 13 residues.

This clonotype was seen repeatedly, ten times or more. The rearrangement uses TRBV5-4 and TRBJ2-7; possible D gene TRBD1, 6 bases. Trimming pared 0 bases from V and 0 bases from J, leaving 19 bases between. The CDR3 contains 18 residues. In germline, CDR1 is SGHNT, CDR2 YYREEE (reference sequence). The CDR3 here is CASSLDAGFGQHSYEQYF. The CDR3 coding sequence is TGTGCCAGCAGCTTGGATGCCGGTTTTGGACAGCACTCCTACGAGCAGTACTTC.

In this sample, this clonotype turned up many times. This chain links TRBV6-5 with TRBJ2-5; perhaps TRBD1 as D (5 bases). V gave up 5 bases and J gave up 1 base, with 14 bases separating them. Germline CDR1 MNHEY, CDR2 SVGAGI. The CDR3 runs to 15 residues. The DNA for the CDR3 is TGTGCCAGCAGTACCGGACAAGCACTCCAAGAGACCCAGTACTTC. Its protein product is CASSTGQALQETQYF.

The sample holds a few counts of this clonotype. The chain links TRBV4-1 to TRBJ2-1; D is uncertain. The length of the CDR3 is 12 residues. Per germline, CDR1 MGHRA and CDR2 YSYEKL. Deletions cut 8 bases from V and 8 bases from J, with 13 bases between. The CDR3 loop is CASAGVIHEQFF. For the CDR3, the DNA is TGCGCCAGCGCCGGAGTTATTCATGAGCAGTTCTTC.

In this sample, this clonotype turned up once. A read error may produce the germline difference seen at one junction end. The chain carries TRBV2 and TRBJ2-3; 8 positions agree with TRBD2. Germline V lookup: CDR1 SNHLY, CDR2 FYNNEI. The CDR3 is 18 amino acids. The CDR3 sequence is CASSEGTSWGLSTVTQYF. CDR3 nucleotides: TGTGCCAGCAGTGAAGGGACTAGCTGGGGGCTGAGCACAGTTACGCAGTATTTT.

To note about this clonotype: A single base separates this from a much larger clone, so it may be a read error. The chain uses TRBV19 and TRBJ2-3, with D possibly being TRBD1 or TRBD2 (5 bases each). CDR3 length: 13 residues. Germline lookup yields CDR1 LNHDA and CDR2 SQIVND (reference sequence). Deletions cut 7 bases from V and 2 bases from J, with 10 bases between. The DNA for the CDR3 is TGTGCCAGTAACGAGGGGATCACAGATACGCAGTATTTT. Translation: CASNEGITDTQYF.

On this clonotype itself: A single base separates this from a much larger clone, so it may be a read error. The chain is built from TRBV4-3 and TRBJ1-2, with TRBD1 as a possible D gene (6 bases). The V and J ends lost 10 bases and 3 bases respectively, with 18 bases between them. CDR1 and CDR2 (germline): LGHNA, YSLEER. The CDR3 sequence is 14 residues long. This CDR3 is CATKNIRTDYGYTF. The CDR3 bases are TGCGCCACCAAAAATATCAGGACAGACTATGGCTACACCTTC.

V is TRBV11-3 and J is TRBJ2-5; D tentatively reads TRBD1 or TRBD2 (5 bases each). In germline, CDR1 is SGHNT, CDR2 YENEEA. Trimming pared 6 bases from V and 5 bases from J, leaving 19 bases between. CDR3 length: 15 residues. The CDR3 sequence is CASSPGTSLRETQYF. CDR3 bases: TGTGCCAGCAGTCCCGGGACCTCCCTGAGGGAGACCCAGTACTTC.

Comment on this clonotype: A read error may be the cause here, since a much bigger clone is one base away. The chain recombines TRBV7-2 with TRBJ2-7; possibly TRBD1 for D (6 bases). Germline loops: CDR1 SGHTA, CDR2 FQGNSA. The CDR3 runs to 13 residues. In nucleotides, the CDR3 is TGTGCCAGCAGCCCCGCCAGGGGCTACGAGCGGTACTTC. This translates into CASSPARGYERYF.

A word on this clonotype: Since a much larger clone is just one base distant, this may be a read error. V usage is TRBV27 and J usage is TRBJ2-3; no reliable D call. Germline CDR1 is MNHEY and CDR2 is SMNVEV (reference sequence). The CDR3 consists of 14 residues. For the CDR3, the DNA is TGTGCCAGCAGTTTATTTGATAACGCAGATACGCGGTATTTT. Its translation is CASSLFDNADTRYF.

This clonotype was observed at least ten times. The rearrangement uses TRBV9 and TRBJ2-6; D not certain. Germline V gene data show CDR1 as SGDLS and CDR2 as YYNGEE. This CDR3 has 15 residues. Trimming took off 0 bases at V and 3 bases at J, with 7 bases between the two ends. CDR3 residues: CASSVGALGANVLTF. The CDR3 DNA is TGTGCCAGCAGCGTAGGGGCCCTTGGGGCCAACGTCCTGACTTTC.

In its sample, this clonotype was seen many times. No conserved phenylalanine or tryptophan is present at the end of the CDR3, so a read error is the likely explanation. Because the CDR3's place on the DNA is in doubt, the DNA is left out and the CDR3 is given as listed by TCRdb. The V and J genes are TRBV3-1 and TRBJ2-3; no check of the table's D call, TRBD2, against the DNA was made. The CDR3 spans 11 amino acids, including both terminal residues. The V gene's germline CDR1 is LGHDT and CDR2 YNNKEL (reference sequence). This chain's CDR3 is CASSQDGTSEL.

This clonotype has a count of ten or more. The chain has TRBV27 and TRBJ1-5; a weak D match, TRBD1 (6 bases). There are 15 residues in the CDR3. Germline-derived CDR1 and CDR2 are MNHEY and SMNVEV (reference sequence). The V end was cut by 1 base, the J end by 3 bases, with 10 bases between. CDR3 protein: CASSLWQGNNQPQHF. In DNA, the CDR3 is TGTGCCAGCAGTTTATGGCAGGGGAACAATCAGCCCCAGCATTTT.

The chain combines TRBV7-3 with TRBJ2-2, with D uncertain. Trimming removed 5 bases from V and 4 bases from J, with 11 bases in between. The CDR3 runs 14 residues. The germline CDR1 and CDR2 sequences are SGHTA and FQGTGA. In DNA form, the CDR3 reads TGTGCCAGCAGCCCCGGATTCGCCACCGGGGAGCTGTTTTTT. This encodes CASSPGFATGELFF.

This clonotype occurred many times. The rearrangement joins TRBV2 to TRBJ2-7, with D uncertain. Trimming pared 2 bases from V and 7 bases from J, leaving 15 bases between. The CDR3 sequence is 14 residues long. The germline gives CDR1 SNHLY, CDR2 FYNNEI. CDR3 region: CASSESPARGEQYF. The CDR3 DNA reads TGTGCCAGCAGTGAAAGTCCCGCCCGAGGAGAGCAGTACTTC.

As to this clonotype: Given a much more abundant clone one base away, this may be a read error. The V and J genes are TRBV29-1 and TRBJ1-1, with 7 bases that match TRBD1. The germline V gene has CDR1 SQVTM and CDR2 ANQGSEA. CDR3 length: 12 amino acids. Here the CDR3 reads CGVYKQGTEAFF. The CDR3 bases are TGCGGCGTTTATAAACAGGGGACTGAAGCTTTCTTT.

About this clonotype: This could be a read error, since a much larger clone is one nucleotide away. CDR3: CASSQGTCGRKETQYF. The CDR3 bases are TGCGCCAGCAGCCAAGGCACTTGCGGGAGGAAAGAGACCCAGTACTTC. The gene calls are TRBV4-1 and TRBJ2-5; 8 nucleotides agree with TRBD2. V lost 1 base, J lost 3 bases, and 7 bases stayed unmatched. Germline assignment: CDR1 MGHRA and CDR2 YSYEKL. The CDR3 extends over 16 amino acids.

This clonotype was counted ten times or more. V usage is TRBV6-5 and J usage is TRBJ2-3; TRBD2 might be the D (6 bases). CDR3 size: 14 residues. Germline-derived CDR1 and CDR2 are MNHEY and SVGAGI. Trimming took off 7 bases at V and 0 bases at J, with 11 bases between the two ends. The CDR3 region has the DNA TGTGCCAGCACGCCGGGAGCTAGCACAGATACGCAGTATTTT. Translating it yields CASTPGASTDTQYF.

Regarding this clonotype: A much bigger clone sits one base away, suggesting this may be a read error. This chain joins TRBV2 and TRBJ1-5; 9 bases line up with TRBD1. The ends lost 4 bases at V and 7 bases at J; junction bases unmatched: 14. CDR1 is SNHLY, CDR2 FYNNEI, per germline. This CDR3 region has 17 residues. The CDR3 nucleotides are TGTGCCAGCAGTGGGCGGGACAGGGATGGGGCGGGCCAGCCCCAGCATTTT. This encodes CASSGRDRDGAGQPQHF.

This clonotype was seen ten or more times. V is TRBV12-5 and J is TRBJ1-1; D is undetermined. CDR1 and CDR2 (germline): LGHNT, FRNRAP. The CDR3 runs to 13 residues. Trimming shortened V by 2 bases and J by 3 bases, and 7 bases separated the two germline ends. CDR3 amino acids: CASGLTVYTEAFF. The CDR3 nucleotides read TGTGCTAGTGGTTTGACGGTCTACACTGAAGCTTTCTTT.

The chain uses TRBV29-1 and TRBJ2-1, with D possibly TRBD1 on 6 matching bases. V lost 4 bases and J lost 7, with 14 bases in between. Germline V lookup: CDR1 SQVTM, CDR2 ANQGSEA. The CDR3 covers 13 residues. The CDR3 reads CSVGQGNSNEQFF. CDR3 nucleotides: TGCAGCGTTGGGCAGGGGAATTCGAATGAGCAGTTCTTC.

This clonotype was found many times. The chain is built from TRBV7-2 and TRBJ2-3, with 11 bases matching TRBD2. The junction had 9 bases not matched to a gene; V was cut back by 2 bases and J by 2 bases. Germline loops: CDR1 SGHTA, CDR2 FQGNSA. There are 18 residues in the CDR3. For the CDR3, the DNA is TGTGCCAGCAGCTTACCAGCTAGCGGGGGGCCGTCCACAGATACGCAGTATTTT. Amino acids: CASSLPASGGPSTDTQYF.

CDR3 in DNA: TGCGCCAGCAGCCAAGATGGGGTGCAATTCTATGGCTACACCTTC. Protein sequence: CASSQDGVQFYGYTF. This chain connects TRBV4-1 to TRBJ1-2; unclear D gene. The CDR3 loop spans 15 amino acids. V lost 0 bases, J lost 4 bases, and 12 bases lay in between. Germline CDR1 and CDR2: MGHRA and YSYEKL.